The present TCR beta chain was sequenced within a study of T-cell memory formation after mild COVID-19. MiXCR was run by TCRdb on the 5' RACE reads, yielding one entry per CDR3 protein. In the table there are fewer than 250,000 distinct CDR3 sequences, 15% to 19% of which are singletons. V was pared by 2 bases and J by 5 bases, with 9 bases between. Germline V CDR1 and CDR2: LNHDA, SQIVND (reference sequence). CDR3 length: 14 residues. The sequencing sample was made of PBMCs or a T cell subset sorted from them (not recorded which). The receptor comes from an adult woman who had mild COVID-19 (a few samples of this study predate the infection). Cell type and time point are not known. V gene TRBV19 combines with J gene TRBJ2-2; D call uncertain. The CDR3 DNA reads TGTGCCAGTAGTATAACGGTGGATACCGGGGAGCTGTTTTTT. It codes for CASSITVDTGELFF.